Presented here are 20 T cell receptor beta chains from one specimen sequenced in a study of beta chain features in type 1 diabetes. Study conclusions and caveats: TCRB CDR3s from Type 1 diabetes patients were moderately but significantly shorter in all four CD4+ subsets.

Isolated RNA was reverse transcribed in full, so expressed TCRB transcripts were sequenced. Profiled with immunoSEQ multiplex PCR; TCRdb holds only in-frame clones, not every one. The profile shows more than 250,000 clones, approximately 16% of them singletons. These TCRs are of unknown antigen specificity. The sequencing sample was made of naive CD4+ T cells from blood. These TCRs come from a man aged 18 to 29 with type 1 diabetes.

The V call is TRBV7-8, the J call TRBJ2-1; 9 nucleotides agree with TRBD2. Trimming at V came to 5 bases and at J to 2 bases, leaving 10 bases not matched to a gene. The length of the CDR3 is 17 residues. Per germline, CDR1 SGHVS and CDR2 FQNEAQ. In DNA, the CDR3 is TGTGCCAGCAGCCCCTGGCTCGTAGCGGGAGCCTACAATGAGCAGTTCTTC. Translating it yields CASSPWLVAGAYNEQFF.

This clone was counted only a few times. The chain recombines TRBV30 with TRBJ2-2; D may be TRBD2 (6 bases). CDR3 length: 15 residues. V lost 4 bases, J lost 2 bases, and 14 bases lay in between. CDR1 and CDR2 from the germline V gene are GTSNPN and SVGIG (reference sequence). Here the CDR3 DNA reads TGTGCCTGGATTCCCGGGACTTATAACACCGGGGAGCTGTTTTTT. As protein: CAWIPGTYNTGELFF.

The chain recombines TRBV5-1 with TRBJ2-7; D uncertain. CDR1 SGHRS and CDR2 YFSETQ come from the germline V gene. Trimming took off 5 bases at V and 3 bases at J, with 15 bases between the two ends. The CDR3 runs to 14 residues. The CDR3, as DNA: TGCGCCAGCAGTTTTGATTCCACAAGCTACGAGCAGTACTTC. Translated: CASSFDSTSYEQYF.

In its sample, this clone was seen a few times. This chain links TRBV11-2 with TRBJ2-7, with D possibly TRBD2 on 5 matching bases. The length of the CDR3 is 13 residues. Germline V gene lookup returns CDR1 SGHAT and CDR2 FQNNGV. Trimming left V 5 bases short and J 6 bases short, with 14 bases between. This CDR3 is CASSLQRSREQYF. CDR3 DNA sequence: TGTGCCAGCAGCCTGCAGCGGTCGCGCGAGCAGTACTTC.

The chain is built from TRBV6-6 and TRBJ1-4; 7 bases are shared with TRBD1. The CDR3 length is 14 residues. J gave up 8 bases and V 4 bases, and 7 bases lay outside the gene matches. CDR1 and CDR2 from the germline V gene are MNHNY and SVGAGI (reference sequence). CDR3: CASSFGTAEEKLFF. As DNA, the CDR3 is TGTGCCAGCAGTTTCGGGACAGCGGAAGAAAAACTGTTTTTT.

The chain is built from TRBV6-1 and TRBJ2-7, with TRBD1 identical over 10 bases. The CDR3 covers 14 residues. The germline V gene has CDR1 MNHNS and CDR2 SASEGT. Losses at the gene ends were 5 bases for V and 5 bases for J; bases not matched to a gene: 6. CDR3 sequence reads: CASSFGGTGDEQYF. Here the CDR3 DNA reads TGTGCCAGCAGTTTTGGCGGGACAGGGGACGAGCAGTACTTC.

This clone showed up just a few times. The chain uses TRBV10-3 and TRBJ2-3, with D perhaps matching TRBD1 (6 bases). The V gene lost 8 bases and the J gene lost 2 bases, with 17 bases spanning the gap. The CDR3 is 15 amino acids. The germline V gene encodes CDR1 ENHRY and CDR2 SYGVKD. The CDR3 protein is CAIEARGGTTDTQYF. CDR3 nucleotides: TGTGCCATCGAGGCCCGAGGGGGTACCACAGATACGCAGTATTTT.

CDR3 sequence: CASRSGGDNEQFF. CDR3 nucleotide sequence: TGTGCCAGCAGGTCAGGGGGTGACAATGAGCAGTTCTTC. The chain employs TRBV28 and TRBJ2-1; 7 bases map to TRBD1. This CDR3 has 13 amino acids. V shed 6 bases, J shed 5 bases, and the junction held 4 bases outside the gene matches. CDR1 is MDHEN and CDR2 is SYDVKM in the germline V gene.

The CDR3 spells CASSFQGQQQFF. For the CDR3, the DNA is TGTGCCAGCAGTTTTCAAGGACAGCAGCAGTTCTTC. This chain connects TRBV28 to TRBJ2-1, with D possibly TRBD1 on 6 matching bases. The germline V gene encodes CDR1 MDHEN and CDR2 SYDVKM. The CDR3 loop spans 12 amino acids. V was cut by 3 bases and J by 11 bases, with 11 bases left in between.

The chain is built from TRBV6-5 and TRBJ1-1, with unresolved D. V lost 6 bases to trimming and J lost 7 bases, with 12 bases between them. Looked up from germline, CDR1 is MNHEY and CDR2 is SVGAGI. CDR3 length: 12 residues. The CDR3 DNA sequence: TGTGCCAGCAGCAGCGCCCGGGGTGAAGCTTTCTTT. This translates into CASSSARGEAFF.

In its sample, this clone was seen a few times. The chain employs TRBV6-1 and TRBJ1-1; D is perhaps TRBD1 (6 bases). The CDR3 totals 12 residues. CDR1 and CDR2 (germline): MNHNS, SASEGT. V lost 6 bases, J lost 3 bases, and 8 bases lay in between. Here the CDR3 reads CASRAGDTEAFF. CDR3 sequence (DNA): TGTGCCAGCAGAGCAGGGGACACTGAAGCTTTCTTT.

This clone was observed a handful of times. The J gene is TRBJ2-5, the V gene TRBV9, with 10 bases aligning to TRBD2. The CDR3 totals 16 residues. The junction had 5 bases not matched to a gene; V was cut back by 0 bases and J by 3 bases. CDR1 and CDR2 from the germline V gene are SGDLS and YYNGEE. The CDR3 reads CASSVGLAGAEETQYF. The CDR3 nucleotides read TGTGCCAGCAGCGTAGGCCTAGCGGGGGCCGAAGAGACCCAGTACTTC.

The rearrangement links TRBV4-3 to TRBJ2-3; maybe TRBD2 (5 bases). This CDR3 spans 15 amino acids. CDR1 LGHNA and CDR2 YSLEER come from the germline V gene. Trimming pared 4 bases from V and 2 bases from J, leaving 13 bases between. The CDR3 DNA sequence: TGCGCCAGCAGCCGGACGAGGGTGCACACAGATACGCAGTATTTT. Translating gives CASSRTRVHTDTQYF.

This chain joins TRBV5-1 and TRBJ1-1; TRBD1 matches at 8 bases. Per germline, CDR1 SGHRS and CDR2 YFSETQ. Unmatched junction bases numbered 3, after V lost 4 bases and J lost 4 bases. There are 13 residues in the CDR3. The CDR3 protein is CASSVTGGTEAFF. As DNA, the CDR3 is TGCGCCAGCAGCGTCACAGGGGGCACTGAAGCTTTCTTT. The full variable domain, rest sourced from reference TRBV5-1 and TRBJ1-1, is KAGVTQTPRYLIKTRGQQVTLSCSPISGHRSVSWYQQTPGQGLQFLFEYFSETQRNKGNFPGRFSGRQFSNSRSEMNVSTLELGDSALYLCASSVTGGTEAFFGQGTRLTVV.

The CDR3 DNA sequence: TGTGCCAGCAGCTTAGGAGGGACAGGGTATGGCTACACCTTC. It is translated as CASSLGGTGYGYTF. The chain recombines TRBV7-2 with TRBJ1-2, with 9 positions matching TRBD1. The V gene's germline CDR1 is SGHTA and CDR2 FQGNSA. The V gene end was trimmed by 1 base and the J gene end by 5 bases; junction bases not matched to a gene: 2. The CDR3 extends over 14 amino acids.

This clone turned up a few times. A junction boundary mismatches the germline segment, possibly from a read error. The V call is TRBV29-1, the J call TRBJ2-5, with 11 bases fitting TRBD1. The J call may be mistaken, given a closer DNA end match to TRBJ2-7. Looked up from germline, CDR1 is SQVTM and CDR2 is ANQGSEA. This CDR3 is 14 amino acids long. CDR3 nucleotide sequence: TGCAGCGCTGAAGGAGTGGACAGGGGGCGCGAGCAGTACTTC. Translated: CSAEGVDRGREQYF.

This clone has more than one count but fewer than ten. The J gene is TRBJ1-1, the V gene TRBV27; weak D call: TRBD1 (6 bases). The CDR3 spans 15 residues. Per germline, CDR1 MNHEY and CDR2 SMNVEV (reference sequence). The V end was cut by 2 bases, the J end by 1 base, with 11 bases between. CDR3 loop: CASSLRGGKNTEAFF. The CDR3 DNA reads TGTGCCAGCAGTTTAAGGGGGGGGAAGAACACTGAAGCTTTCTTT.

This chain uses TRBV5-5 with TRBJ2-3; 9 bases fit TRBD2. Trimming removed 0 bases from V and 5 bases from J; junction bases left unmatched: 7. CDR3 length: 16 amino acids. Germline CDR1 is SGHKS and CDR2 is YYEKEE (reference sequence). CDR3 bases: TGTGCCAGCAGCTTGGCAGTAGCGGGGGTAGGAGATACGCAGTATTTT. The encoded protein is CASSLAVAGVGDTQYF.

This sequence joins TRBV9 and TRBJ2-3, with 7 bases matching TRBD1. Germline CDR1 reads SGDLS; CDR2 reads YYNGEE. V dropped 0 bases and J dropped 3; count of bases not matched to a gene: 7. The CDR3 has 16 amino acids. CDR3 coding DNA: TGTGCCAGCAGCGTAGAAGGGACAGCGAATACAGATACGCAGTATTTT. Encoded protein: CASSVEGTANTDTQYF.

V is TRBV9 and J is TRBJ1-3, with 9 bases aligning to TRBD1. Losses at the gene ends were 3 bases for V and 4 bases for J; bases not matched to a gene: 11. Germline CDR1 SGDLS, CDR2 YYNGEE. The CDR3 length is 17 residues. CDR3 bases: TGTGCCAGCAGCGCGCGCCCCACAGGGGGCGAAGGAAACACCATATATTTT. It codes for CASSARPTGGEGNTIYF.